This T cell receptor beta chain is from a study of preoperative IRX-2 immunotherapy in early breast cancer. Germline lookup yields CDR1 KGHSH and CDR2 LQKENI. Trimming took 3 bases from V and 8 from J, leaving 8 bases between them. CDR3 size: 13 residues. Treatment noted: preoperative locoregional IRX-2 cytokine immunotherapy. Patients received preoperative, locoregional IRX-2 cytokine immunotherapy in a phase Ib study. Profiling relied on immunoSEQ multiplex PCR, and the TCRdb table lists in-frame clones only, not all of them. The profile shows about 98,000 clones, 86% of them singletons. The sample was tumor tissue, taken after IRX-2 immunotherapy. The rearrangement joins TRBV18 to TRBJ1-6; no clear D. The TCR sequence derives from a human donor with breast cancer. DNA of the CDR3: TGTGCCAGCTCACCCGGACGGGATTCACCCCTCCACTTT. Its translation: CASSPGRDSPLHF.